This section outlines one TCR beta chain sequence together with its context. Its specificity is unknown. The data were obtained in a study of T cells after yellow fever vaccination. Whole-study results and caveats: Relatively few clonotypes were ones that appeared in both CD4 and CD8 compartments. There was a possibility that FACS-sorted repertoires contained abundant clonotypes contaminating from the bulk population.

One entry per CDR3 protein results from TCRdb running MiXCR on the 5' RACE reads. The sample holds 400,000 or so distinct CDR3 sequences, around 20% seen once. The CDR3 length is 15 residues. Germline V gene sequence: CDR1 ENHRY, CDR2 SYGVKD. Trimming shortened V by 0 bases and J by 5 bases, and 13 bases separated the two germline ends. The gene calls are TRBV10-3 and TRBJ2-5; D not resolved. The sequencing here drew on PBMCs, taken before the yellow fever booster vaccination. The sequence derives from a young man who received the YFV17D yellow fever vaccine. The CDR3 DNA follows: TGTGCCATCAGTGAGTCGGATGGGCTAGGGGAGACCCAGTACTTC. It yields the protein CAISESDGLGETQYF.